Presented here are 11 T cell receptor beta chains from one specimen sequenced in a study of PD-L1 blockade in urothelial cancer. Repertoires were generated with immunoSEQ multiplex PCR, while TCRdb's copy carries only in-frame clones and drops some. The sample records approximately 47,000 clones, 65% to 85% being singletons. Time point noted: peripheral blood 6 weeks after treatment start. The source material was PBMCs, sampled around atezolizumab (anti-PD-L1) treatment. Receptors originate from a man aged 65-85 years with urothelial cancer.

V is TRBV19 and J is TRBJ1-1; 8 bases agree with TRBD1. Germline lookup yields CDR1 LNHDA and CDR2 SQIVND (reference sequence). CDR3 size: 14 residues. V shed 4 bases and J 6 bases; nucleotides not matched to a gene: 7. The CDR3 DNA reads TGTGCCAGTAGTAAGACAGGGGATAGGGCTGAAGCTTTCTTT. This gives the protein CASSKTGDRAEAFF.

This clone showed up just once. The chain is built from TRBV6-1 and TRBJ2-1; 10 positions agree with TRBD2. CDR3 length: 13 amino acids. V was pared by 8 bases and J by 5 bases, with 3 bases of the junction left unmatched. CDR1 is MNHNS and CDR2 is SASEGT in the germline V gene. This CDR3 reads CASGGLANNEQFF. In DNA form, the CDR3 reads TGTGCCAGCGGGGGACTAGCGAACAATGAGCAGTTCTTC.

The V call is TRBV6-5, the J call TRBJ2-1, with 7 bases lining up with TRBD2. This CDR3 has 14 residues. Germline V gene data show CDR1 as MNHEY and CDR2 as SVGAGI. V was pared by 0 bases and J by 8 bases, with 4 bases of the junction left unmatched. CDR3 residues: CASSYSASGDEQFF. The CDR3 nucleotides read TGTGCCAGCAGTTACTCCGCTAGCGGCGATGAGCAGTTCTTC.

The chain joins TRBV5-1 to TRBJ2-3; D perhaps matches TRBD2 (6 bases). Trimming took 5 bases from V and 4 from J, leaving 8 bases between them. The CDR3 sequence is 12 residues long. CDR1 and CDR2 (germline): SGHRS, YFSETQ. The DNA for the CDR3 is TGCGCCAGCAGGGAGGGTTCAGATACGCAGTATTTT. This encodes CASREGSDTQYF. The variable domain in full, completed from reference TRBV5-1 and TRBJ2-3, reads KAGVTQTPRYLIKTRGQQVTLSCSPISGHRSVSWYQQTPGQGLQFLFEYFSETQRNKGNFPGRFSGRQFSNSRSEMNVSTLELGDSALYLCASREGSDTQYFGPGTRLTVL.

The chain has TRBV6-5 and TRBJ1-3; D not resolved. Looked up from germline, CDR1 is MNHEY and CDR2 is SVGAGI. Between the trimmed V and J ends, which lost 0 bases and 0 bases, there was a span of 9 bases. The CDR3 runs 16 residues. The CDR3: CASSYSGFLSGNTIYF. As DNA, the CDR3 is TGTGCCAGCAGTTACTCCGGGTTTCTCTCTGGAAACACCATATATTTT.

V usage is TRBV28 and J usage is TRBJ2-1; TRBD1 is a possible D gene (6 bases). Deletions cut 3 bases from V and 7 bases from J, with 7 bases between. The CDR3 is 12 residues long. The germline CDR1 and CDR2 sequences are MDHEN and SYDVKM. The CDR3 loop reads CASSFDRNEQFF. CDR3 bases: TGTGCCAGCAGTTTCGACAGGAATGAGCAGTTCTTC.

The chain recombines TRBV6-1 with TRBJ2-2, with D possibly TRBD2 on 5 matching bases. Germline V lookup: CDR1 MNHNS, CDR2 SASEGT. CDR3 length: 14 amino acids. V shed 0 bases and J shed 11 bases, with 13 bases lying between them. CDR3 bases: TGTGCCAGCAGTGAAGCCGGGGTGGGTCGAGAGCTGTTTTTT. Its translation is CASSEAGVGRELFF.

This chain connects TRBV2 to TRBJ2-1; 10 bases are shared with TRBD2. CDR3 length: 13 amino acids. Unmatched junction bases numbered 12, after V lost 7 bases and J lost 15 bases. CDR1 is SNHLY, CDR2 FYNNEI, per germline. CDR3 coding DNA: TGTGCCAGCAACCCATTAGCGGGGGGCTCAATGTTCTTC. It yields the protein CASNPLAGGSMFF.

This clone showed up just once. The chain carries TRBV7-8 and TRBJ1-3, with no clear D. The germline CDR1 and CDR2 sequences are SGHVS and FQNEAQ. V lost 5 bases and J lost 0, with 14 bases in between. The CDR3 spans 16 residues. CDR3 sequence (DNA): TGTGCCAGCAGCCCTCAGGTGGTTCACTCTGGAAACACCATATATTTT. It is translated as CASSPQVVHSGNTIYF.

The V and J genes are TRBV7-9 and TRBJ1-1, with 8 nucleotides matching TRBD1. The CDR3 contains 16 residues. V trimming: 5 bases; J trimming: 5 bases; junction bases outside the gene matches: 13. CDR1 is SEHNR and CDR2 is FQNEAQ in the germline V gene (reference sequence). The CDR3 coding sequence is TGTGCCAGCAGCCACGACGAGGACAGGGTGGGGACTGAAGCTTTCTTT. This encodes CASSHDEDRVGTEAFF.

The chain is built from TRBV2 and TRBJ2-3; tentatively, D is TRBD2 (6 bases). The CDR3 loop spans 15 amino acids. Germline assignment: CDR1 SNHLY and CDR2 FYNNEI. V lost 6 bases and J lost 5, with 18 bases in between. The CDR3 bases are TGTGCCAGCAGAGGGACTCAGATATCCGGAGATACGCAGTATTTT. It codes for CASRGTQISGDTQYF.